The 5 T cell receptor beta chains in this list originate from one sample, sequenced in a study of OX40 agonist ivuxolimab in advanced cancers. The repertoire was sequenced with immunoSEQ multiplex PCR; TCRdb's copy has only in-frame clones and lacks some. This sample yields tens of thousands of clones, of which over 60% are seen a single time; around 18% belongs to the top ten. The sample consisted of CD4+ or CD8+ T cells sorted from blood, taken in a trial of the OX40 agonist ivuxolimab. The source of these receptors is an adult with an advanced solid tumor such as melanoma, head and neck, liver or kidney cancer.

CDR3 protein: CSVTLVTYNEQFF. Written as DNA, the CDR3 is TGCAGCGTTACCCTTGTGACCTACAATGAGCAGTTCTTC. The rearrangement links TRBV29-1 to TRBJ2-1; no reliable D call. Trimming shortened V by 5 bases and J by 2 bases, and 10 bases separated the two germline ends. From germline, CDR1 is SQVTM and CDR2 ANQGSEA. The CDR3 is 13 amino acids.

In this sample, this clone turned up once. This sequence joins TRBV6-5 and TRBJ2-7, with 9 bases identical to TRBD1. The CDR3 spans 14 residues. From germline, CDR1 is MNHEY and CDR2 SVGAGI. J gave up 5 bases and V 4 bases, and 6 bases lay outside the gene matches. CDR3 DNA sequence: TGTGCCAGCAGTTCCGACAGGGGGACCCACGAGCAGTACTTC. As protein: CASSSDRGTHEQYF.

The chain carries TRBV30 and TRBJ1-2; D ambiguous. Germline loops: CDR1 GTSNPN, CDR2 SVGIG (reference sequence). Between the trimmed V and J ends, which lost 0 bases and 4 bases, there was a span of 12 bases. The CDR3 is made up of 14 amino acids. The chain's CDR3 is CAWSVTGRSYGYTF. CDR3 in DNA: TGTGCCTGGAGTGTAACGGGGAGGAGCTATGGCTACACCTTC.

The chain employs TRBV18 and TRBJ1-2; possibly TRBD1 for D (6 bases). CDR1 is KGHSH, CDR2 LQKENI, per germline. The CDR3 contains 14 residues. Trimming shortened V by 6 bases and J by 5 bases, and 16 bases separated the two germline ends. The CDR3 nucleotides are TGTGCCAGCTCTCAAAAAGGACAGTTTTATGGCTACACCTTC. Translated, it gives CASSQKGQFYGYTF. The whole variable domain, filled in from reference TRBV18 and TRBJ1-2, reads NAGVMQNPRHLVRRRGQEARLRCSPMKGHSHVYWYRQLPEEGLKFMVYLQKENIIDESGMPKERFSAEFPKEGPSILRIQQVVRGDSAAYFCASSQKGQFYGYTFGSGTRLTVV.

The rearrangement joins TRBV4-1 to TRBJ1-2, with D possibly being TRBD1 (6 bases). Between the trimmed V and J ends, which lost 1 base and 8 bases, there was a span of 17 bases. The CDR3 runs 15 residues. From germline, CDR1 is MGHRA and CDR2 YSYEKL. The CDR3 sequence is CASSQGHQNQGGYTF. The DNA for the CDR3 is TGCGCCAGCAGCCAAGGACACCAAAACCAGGGGGGCTACACCTTC.